Shown below are 25 T cell receptor beta chains from a single sample sequenced in a study of T-cell reconstitution after alpha-beta-depleted transplantation in children. Construction of the TCRbeta library involved unique molecular identifiers. TCRdb independently ran MiXCR on the PCR reads; one entry per CDR3 protein. The sample holds 65,000 to 70,000 distinct CDR3 sequences, over 4.5% seen once. The material was PBMCs, mostly from graft donor cells, obtained 180 days after TCRalphabeta/CD19-depleted stem cell transplant. These receptors were obtained from a boy younger than two who had a stem cell transplant for acute myeloid leukemia, so the T cells may come from the graft donor.

This clonotype was counted many times. This rearrangement joins TRBV7-9 to TRBJ1-2, with D unresolved. Trimming took off 2 bases at V and 6 bases at J, with 22 bases between the two ends. The CDR3 consists of 17 residues. Germline loops: CDR1 SEHNR, CDR2 FQNEAQ (reference sequence). The DNA of the CDR3 is TGTGCCAGCAGCTTACCCGGACCCGACCTTAACTCTAATGGCTACACCTTC. Translation gives CASSLPGPDLNSNGYTF.

The chain combines TRBV19 with TRBJ1-4, with D perhaps matching TRBD1 (5 bases). V dropped 3 bases and J dropped 0 bases, with 8 bases sitting between them. Germline CDR1 is LNHDA and CDR2 is SQIVND (reference sequence). This CDR3 is 15 amino acids long. The CDR3 DNA reads as TGTGCCAGTAGTATTGGACAAGCAACTAATGAAAAACTGTTTTTT. As protein: CASSIGQATNEKLFF.

In this sample, this clonotype turned up many times. This rearrangement joins TRBV7-9 to TRBJ1-4; D remains unclear. CDR3 length equals 17 residues. In germline, CDR1 is SEHNR, CDR2 FQNEAQ (reference sequence). V was cut by 4 bases and J by 5 bases, with 20 bases left in between. In nucleotides, the CDR3 is TGTGCCAGCAGCTACCAATCTTACAGAGACTTCAATGAAAAACTGTTTTTT. Its translation is CASSYQSYRDFNEKLFF.

In its sample, this clonotype was seen many times. The chain joins TRBV6-5 to TRBJ2-3, with 8 bases identical to TRBD1. This CDR3 has 15 residues. Unmatched junction bases numbered 3, after V lost 2 bases and J lost 2 bases. The germline gives CDR1 MNHEY, CDR2 SVGAGI. Here the CDR3 reads CASSYQTGDTDTQYF. CDR3 nucleotide sequence: TGTGCCAGCAGTTACCAGACAGGGGACACAGATACGCAGTATTTT.

This clonotype appeared many times. The chain employs TRBV28 and TRBJ2-7; 9 bases fit TRBD1. Unmatched junction bases numbered 8, after V lost 5 bases and J lost 6 bases. CDR3 length equals 14 residues. Germline V gene sequence: CDR1 MDHEN, CDR2 SYDVKM. Written as DNA, the CDR3 is TGTGCCAGCAGTGACCCGGGACAGGGAGGCGAGCAGTACGTC. Translating gives CASSDPGQGGEQYV.

This clonotype was counted many times. The chain recombines TRBV7-9 with TRBJ2-5; D is uncertain. V lost 8 bases and J lost 4, with 17 bases in between. CDR3 length: 14 residues. Germline-derived CDR1 and CDR2 are SEHNR and FQNEAQ (reference sequence). In DNA, the CDR3 is TGTGCCAGCGGTCTCCTTACTAAGAGAGAGACCCAGTACTTC. This sequence encodes CASGLLTKRETQYF.

This sequence joins TRBV10-1 and TRBJ2-1; 8 positions match TRBD2. The CDR3 loop spans 19 amino acids. Unmatched junction bases numbered 13, after V lost 3 bases and J lost 0 bases. CDR1 and CDR2 from the germline V gene are WNHNN and SYGVQD (reference sequence). CDR3 in amino acids: CASSEMAGGPSSSYNEQFF. The DNA of the CDR3 is TGCGCCAGCAGTGAAATGGCGGGGGGCCCATCTAGCTCCTACAATGAGCAGTTCTTC.

This CDR3 is CASSQQGASYGYTF. The DNA for the CDR3 is TGTGCCAGCAGCCAACAGGGGGCGAGCTATGGCTACACCTTC. V usage is TRBV6-5 and J usage is TRBJ1-2; 9 bases match TRBD1. Trimming cost V 6 bases and J 4 bases; bases outside gene matches: 6. Germline CDR1 is MNHEY and CDR2 is SVGAGI. CDR3 length: 14 residues.

This clonotype was recorded many times. The rearrangement links TRBV7-9 to TRBJ2-7, with TRBD1 identical over 7 bases. The J segment lost 0 bases and the V segment lost 5 bases, leaving 7 bases of the junction unmatched. Per germline, CDR1 SEHNR and CDR2 FQNEAQ (reference sequence). The CDR3 consists of 15 residues. The CDR3 spells CASSRRRGYSYEQYF. CDR3 nucleotides: TGTGCCAGCAGCCGCCGCAGGGGGTACTCCTACGAGCAGTACTTC.

V gene TRBV20-1 combines with J gene TRBJ1-1, with D unresolved. Looked up from germline, CDR1 is DFQATT and CDR2 is SNEGSKA (reference sequence). This CDR3 contains 15 residues. The V gene lost 3 bases and the J gene lost 1 base, with 15 bases spanning the gap. The CDR3 DNA reads as TGCAGTGCTAGGGTGGTGGGCAGGCCGAACACTGAAGCTTTCTTT. Its translation: CSARVVGRPNTEAFF.

Many counts were recorded for this clonotype. CDR3 protein: CSARSYRGQGETQYF. The CDR3 bases are TGCAGTGCTAGATCCTACAGGGGGCAGGGAGAGACCCAGTACTTC. The rearrangement joins TRBV20-1 to TRBJ2-5; 9 bases fit TRBD1. The CDR3 spans 15 residues. In germline, CDR1 is DFQATT, CDR2 SNEGSKA (reference sequence). The V segment lost 2 bases and the J segment 4 bases; nucleotides outside the gene matches: 8.

Within the sample, this clonotype is medium-sized. The chain has TRBV11-2 and TRBJ2-1; D not resolved. Between the trimmed V and J ends, which lost 3 bases and 0 bases, there was a span of 15 bases. This CDR3 comprises 17 residues. Germline V gene lookup returns CDR1 SGHAT and CDR2 FQNNGV. The CDR3 is CASSFTSTRASYNEQFF. CDR3 bases: TGTGCCAGCAGCTTCACATCTACTCGAGCCTCCTACAATGAGCAGTTCTTC.

In DNA form, the CDR3 reads TGTGCCAGCTCACCTACAGGGAACCAAGCCTACAATGAGCAGTTCTTC. Its protein product is CASSPTGNQAYNEQFF. The rearrangement links TRBV18 to TRBJ2-1, with D perhaps TRBD1 (6 bases). The ends were cut back, 3 bases at V and 2 bases at J, with 14 bases in the middle. Germline assignment: CDR1 KGHSH and CDR2 LQKENI. The length of the CDR3 is 16 residues.

Many counts were recorded for this clonotype. The chain links TRBV12-3 or TRBV12-4 to TRBJ1-1; 10 nucleotides match TRBD1. The CDR3 extends over 16 amino acids. V shed 2 bases, J shed 7 bases, and the junction held 10 bases outside the gene matches. CDR3: CASSLKAPTGGYEAFF. In nucleotides, the CDR3 is TGTGCCAGCAGTTTAAAGGCTCCGACAGGGGGCTATGAAGCTTTCTTT.

This clonotype was detected many times. The gene calls are TRBV7-2 and TRBJ2-7, with D unresolved. The V gene lost 3 bases and the J gene lost 1 base, with 7 bases spanning the gap. The length of the CDR3 is 13 residues. Germline V gene lookup returns CDR1 SGHTA and CDR2 FQGNSA. CDR3 loop: CASSLLGSYEQYV. In nucleotides, the CDR3 is TGTGCCAGCAGCTTGCTGGGTTCCTACGAGCAGTACGTC.

This clonotype was seen ten or more times. V usage is TRBV4-1 and J usage is TRBJ2-2, with D possibly being TRBD1 (7 bases). The CDR3 spans 17 residues. The V and J ends lost 6 bases and 1 base respectively, with 18 bases between them. Per the germline V gene, CDR1 is MGHRA and CDR2 is YSYEKL. The CDR3 nucleotides are TGCGCCAGCAGTCAAAGCGGGTACAGGGGGAACACCGGGGAGCTGTTTTTT. This encodes CASSQSGYRGNTGELFF.

This clonotype was seen repeatedly, ten times or more. This chain uses TRBV20-1 with TRBJ2-7, with D possibly TRBD1 on 5 matching bases. From germline, CDR1 is DFQATT and CDR2 SNEGSKA (reference sequence). The V and J ends lost 3 bases and 2 bases respectively, with 11 bases between them. This CDR3 is 13 amino acids long. The CDR3 sequence is CSARGPFPYEQYF. The DNA for the CDR3 is TGCAGTGCTAGGGGGCCCTTTCCCTACGAGCAGTACTTC.

At least ten counts were recorded for this clonotype. The chain recombines TRBV10-1 with TRBJ1-1, with 7 positions matching TRBD1. The CDR3 is 13 residues long. The V and J ends lost 6 bases and 4 bases, in that order; junction bases with no gene match: 5. Germline CDR1 reads WNHNN; CDR2 reads SYGVQD (reference sequence). DNA for the CDR3: TGCGCCAGCAGAGGAGACAGGGTCACTGAAGCTTTCTTT. This codes for CASRGDRVTEAFF.

This clonotype was recorded many times. This chain uses TRBV5-1 with TRBJ2-5, with 11 bases aligning to TRBD2. In germline, CDR1 is SGHRS, CDR2 YFSETQ. The length of the CDR3 is 15 residues. V was pared by 1 base and J by 8 bases, with 7 bases of the junction left unmatched. The CDR3 region has the DNA TGCGCCAGCAGCTTGAGTGGGACTAGCGGACCAACCCAGTACTTC. Encoded protein: CASSLSGTSGPTQYF.

This clonotype has a handful of counts. A read error may produce the germline difference seen at one junction end. CDR3: CTSSLAPLSGTLSYEQYF. The CDR3 nucleotides read TGTACCAGCAGTTTAGCGCCCCTATCCGGGACGCTATCCTACGAGCAGTACTTC. The rearrangement links TRBV12-3 or TRBV12-4 to TRBJ2-7; possibly TRBD1 or TRBD2 for D (5 bases each). The length of the CDR3 is 18 residues.

This clonotype was seen a handful of times. V usage is TRBV19 and J usage is TRBJ1-6; possible D gene TRBD1, 6 bases. CDR3 length: 15 residues. V lost 3 bases and J 10 bases, leaving 16 bases between the germline ends. The germline CDR1 and CDR2 sequences are LNHDA and SQIVND (reference sequence). The CDR3 reads CASSIRGVEGSPLHF. Here the CDR3 DNA reads TGTGCCAGTAGTATTAGGGGGGTAGAAGGGTCACCCCTCCACTTT.

The table lists this clonotype with many counts. The chain is built from TRBV20-1 and TRBJ1-2; no firm D call. Germline V lookup: CDR1 DFQATT, CDR2 SNEGSKA (reference sequence). This CDR3 region has 12 residues. CDR3 protein: CSASLRADGYTF. CDR3 DNA: TGCAGCGCCTCTCTCCGGGCCGATGGCTACACCTTC.

In its sample, this clonotype was seen many times. The V and J genes are TRBV5-1 and TRBJ2-4; no clear D. Germline V gives CDR1 SGHRS, CDR2 YFSETQ. There are 16 residues in the CDR3. Trimming removed 0 bases at V and 6 bases at J, with 16 bases between. The CDR3 nucleotides are TGCGCCAGCAGCTTGGTCTATAGGGCGGCTGGAAACATTCAGTACTTC. As protein: CASSLVYRAAGNIQYF.

This clonotype was seen at least ten times. The chain links TRBV12-3 or TRBV12-4 to TRBJ2-6; no firm D call. V dropped 9 bases and J dropped 0 bases, with 6 bases sitting between them. This CDR3 has 13 amino acids. CDR3 in amino acids: CASQSSGANVLTF. The CDR3 region has the DNA TGTGCCAGTCAGAGCTCTGGGGCCAACGTCCTGACTTTC.

This clonotype appeared many times. The chain has TRBV12-3 or TRBV12-4 and TRBJ2-1; tentatively, D is TRBD1 (5 bases). Trimming stripped 1 base from V and 8 bases from J, with 9 bases between. This CDR3 is built from 13 residues. The CDR3 region has the DNA TGTGCCAGCAGTTTAGGCAGGGCCTATGAGCAGTTCTTC. This translates into CASSLGRAYEQFF.